This T cell receptor beta chain was identified during a study of cytomegalovirus exposure and HLA in healthy donors. General study points: CMV antigen specificity of a few CMV-associated chains was confirmed in vitro. Cytomegalovirus status was reportedly diagnosed by the classifier with high specificity and sensitivity.

About this clone: Its antigen is unknown.

The CDR3 covers 17 residues. Germline CDR1 SGHDT, CDR2 YYEEEE. V was clipped by 4 bases and J by 4 bases, with 23 bases between them. Assay: immunoSEQ multiplex PCR; the TCRdb copy retains only in-frame clones and omits some. This table holds under 250,000 clones, approximately 87% found once. The sample consisted of PBMCs. The receptor comes from a woman in her late teens or twenties in good health and CMV-seronegative. The chain uses TRBV5-6 and TRBJ1-2; TRBD1 is a possible D gene (6 bases). The DNA for the CDR3 is TGTGCCAGCAGCAACGGGATAGGACAGTACCCCCTCTATGGCTACACCTTC. It encodes CASSNGIGQYPLYGYTF. Full variable domain (missing parts from reference TRBV5-6 and TRBJ1-2): DAGVTQSPTHLIKTRGQQVTLRCSPKSGHDTVSWYQQALGQGPQFIFQYYEEEERQRGNFPDRFSGHQFPNYSSELNVNALLLGDSALYLCASSNGIGQYPLYGYTFGSGTRLTVV.